The 18 T cell receptor beta chains below were found in one sample sequenced in a study of cytomegalovirus exposure and HLA in healthy donors. Primers: 60 Vbeta forward and 13 Jbeta reverse. The assay was immunoSEQ multiplex PCR, and TCRdb's table has in-frame clones only and misses some. The repertoire holds around 150,000 clones, with more than 75% as singletons. Sequenced material: PBMCs. These receptors were collected from a man between 18 and 35 years old in good health and CMV-seropositive.

J is TRBJ2-3 and V is TRBV14; 9 bases line up with TRBD2. V dropped 4 bases and J dropped 2; count of bases not matched to a gene: 4. CDR1 and CDR2 (germline): SGHDN, FVKESK. The CDR3 runs to 15 residues. CDR3 sequence reads: CASSPRGGNTDTQYF. The CDR3 region has the DNA TGTGCCAGCAGCCCGCGGGGGGGCAACACAGATACGCAGTATTTT.

The gene calls are TRBV5-1 and TRBJ2-3, with 11 bases identical to TRBD2. Germline V CDR1 and CDR2: SGHRS, YFSETQ. This CDR3 is 17 amino acids long. With 1 base clipped from V and 5 bases from J, the junction kept 9 bases outside the gene matches. In DNA, the CDR3 is TGCGCCAGCAGCTTGAGTAGCGGGGGGGCCCAGAGAGATACGCAGTATTTT. This sequence encodes CASSLSSGGAQRDTQYF.

This chain uses TRBV27 with TRBJ1-5, with D tentatively TRBD1 (6 bases). Trimming cost V 5 bases and J 6 bases, with 17 bases left between them. CDR3 length: 15 residues. Per the germline V gene, CDR1 is MNHEY and CDR2 is SMNVEV (reference sequence). CDR3 in DNA: TGTGCCAGCAGTATTCAACAGGGAGTTGGTCAGCCCCAGCATTTT. It yields the protein CASSIQQGVGQPQHF.

This clone turned up a few times. The chain combines TRBV27 with TRBJ2-7, with unresolved D. The CDR3 is made up of 13 amino acids. CDR1 and CDR2 (germline): MNHEY, SMNVEV (reference sequence). V was pared by 6 bases and J by 0 bases, with 9 bases between. The CDR3 region has the DNA TGTGCCAGCAGGACGGGTGGCTCCTACGAGCAGTACTTC. Translated: CASRTGGSYEQYF.

The chain has TRBV20-1 and TRBJ2-7; D might be TRBD2 (5 bases). The germline gives CDR1 DFQATT, CDR2 SNEGSKA (reference sequence). The CDR3 has 11 residues. V gave up 5 bases and J gave up 4 bases, with 9 bases separating them. CDR3 nucleotides: TGCAGTGCTCGTGGCGGGTACGAGCAGTACTTC. The encoded protein is CSARGGYEQYF.

The chain carries TRBV6-5 and TRBJ1-1; 10 bases fit TRBD1. The V gene end was trimmed by 2 bases and the J gene end by 4 bases; junction bases not matched to a gene: 4. CDR3 size: 15 residues. The germline V gene has CDR1 MNHEY and CDR2 SVGAGI. The CDR3, as DNA: TGTGCCAGCAGTTACGGGAGGACAGGGGGCACTGAAGCTTTCTTT. Translated: CASSYGRTGGTEAFF.

V is TRBV6-1 and J is TRBJ1-1; D not certain. V lost 8 bases, J lost 0 bases, and 13 bases lay in between. From germline, CDR1 is MNHNS and CDR2 SASEGT. The CDR3 sequence is 14 residues long. The CDR3 sequence is CASGERAMNTEAFF. The CDR3 nucleotides read TGTGCCAGCGGGGAGAGGGCCATGAACACTGAAGCTTTCTTT.

J is TRBJ2-3 and V is TRBV4-2, with 7 bases that match TRBD1. The length of the CDR3 is 17 residues. V was pared by 4 bases and J by 1 base, with 11 bases of the junction left unmatched. Germline-derived CDR1 and CDR2 are LGHNA and YNFKEQ. The CDR3 is CASSRGAQGVGTDTQYF. For the CDR3, the DNA is TGTGCCAGCAGCCGTGGGGCGCAGGGGGTCGGCACAGATACGCAGTATTTT.

The count of this clone is one. The CDR3 loop reads CASSYSATGLNTEAFF. In nucleotides, the CDR3 is TGTGCCAGCAGTTACAGTGCTACGGGGTTGAACACTGAAGCTTTCTTT. The chain combines TRBV6-5 with TRBJ1-1; unclear D gene. The ends were cut back, 2 bases at V and 0 bases at J, with 13 bases in the middle. This CDR3 spans 16 amino acids. Germline V lookup: CDR1 MNHEY, CDR2 SVGAGI.

The chain couples TRBV7-9 to TRBJ2-7; D is perhaps TRBD1 (5 bases). The CDR3 runs 13 residues. V was pared by 6 bases and J by 5 bases, with 14 bases between. Germline V lookup: CDR1 SEHNR, CDR2 FQNEAQ (reference sequence). DNA for the CDR3: TGTGCCAGCAGAGGATCTTGGGGCCACGAGCAGTACTTC. Translation gives CASRGSWGHEQYF.

The CDR3 sequence: CASSEQSGQGSLNEQFF. The CDR3 DNA sequence: TGCGCCAGCAGTGAACAATCTGGGCAGGGGAGTCTCAATGAGCAGTTCTTC. This sequence joins TRBV10-2 and TRBJ2-1; tentatively, D is TRBD1 (6 bases). V dropped 3 bases and J dropped 6 bases, with 21 bases sitting between them. Germline assignment: CDR1 WSHSY and CDR2 SAAADI. The CDR3 covers 17 residues.

V usage is TRBV19 and J usage is TRBJ2-7; the D gene is possibly TRBD1 (6 bases). CDR3 length equals 15 residues. Germline V gene lookup returns CDR1 LNHDA and CDR2 SQIVND (reference sequence). V was trimmed by 6 bases and J by 1 base, leaving 16 bases between them. The CDR3 bases are TGTGCCAGTAGCGCTCAGGGGTTGGAATCCTACGAGCAGTACTTC. Its translation: CASSAQGLESYEQYF.

The gene calls are TRBV7-6 and TRBJ2-7; D might be TRBD2 (6 bases). Trimming pared 4 bases from V and 1 base from J, leaving 8 bases between. This CDR3 contains 13 residues. Looked up from germline, CDR1 is SGHVS and CDR2 is FNYEAQ. The CDR3 DNA reads as TGTGCCAGCAGCTCGGGACTTTCCTACGAGCAGTACTTC. Amino acids: CASSSGLSYEQYF.

This clone was observed a few times. The chain joins TRBV7-2 to TRBJ2-7; tentatively, D is TRBD2 (7 bases). Germline V gives CDR1 SGHTA, CDR2 FQGNSA. The CDR3 runs 14 residues. The V gene lost 5 bases and the J gene lost 3 bases, with 14 bases spanning the gap. The CDR3 region has the DNA TGTGCCAGCAGCCCAAGGGGGGGCGGCTACGAGCAGTACTTC. Translation: CASSPRGGGYEQYF.

This clone has just one count. The genes are TRBV5-6 and TRBJ2-2; 12 nucleotides match TRBD1. The CDR3 covers 16 residues. CDR1 and CDR2 (germline): SGHDT, YYEEEE. J was trimmed by 6 bases and V by 1 base; bases with no gene match: 4. As DNA, the CDR3 is TGTGCCAGCAGCTTGTGGGGACAGGGGGCTGCCGGGGAGCTGTTTTTT. Encoded protein: CASSLWGQGAAGELFF.

The chain is built from TRBV11-2 and TRBJ2-4, with TRBD1 as a possible D gene (5 bases). The CDR3 length is 15 residues. Per germline, CDR1 SGHAT and CDR2 FQNNGV. Between the trimmed V and J ends, which lost 1 base and 6 bases, there was a span of 13 bases. CDR3 amino acids: CASSLVGQQGNIQYF. The DNA for the CDR3 is TGTGCCAGCAGCTTAGTGGGGCAGCAGGGAAACATTCAGTACTTC. Using reference TRBV11-2 and TRBJ2-4 for the parts outside the CDR3, the full variable domain is EAGVAQSPRYKIIEKRQSVAFWCNPISGHATLYWYQQILGQGPKLLIQFQNNGVVDDSQLPKDRFSAERLKGVDSTLKIQPAKLEDSAVYLCASSLVGQQGNIQYFGAGTRLSVL.

The chain combines TRBV7-6 with TRBJ1-1; a possible D gene is TRBD1 (6 bases). The germline V gene has CDR1 SGHVS and CDR2 FNYEAQ. This CDR3 comprises 15 residues. Trimming removed 8 bases at V and 1 base at J, with 17 bases between. DNA for the CDR3: TGTGCCAGCTCTCTTTGGGGGGGCAGGAACACTGAAGCTTTCTTT. Amino acids: CASSLWGGRNTEAFF. The entire variable domain, with the rest obtained from reference TRBV7-6 and TRBJ1-1, is as follows: GAGVSQSPRYKVTKRGQDVALRCDPISGHVSLYWYRQALGQGPEFLTYFNYEAQQDKSGLPNDRFSAERPEGSISTLTIQRTEQRDSAMYRCASSLWGGRNTEAFFGQGTRLTVV.

The chain employs TRBV19 and TRBJ1-4, with TRBD1 identical over 9 bases. The CDR3 has 15 amino acids. Per the germline V gene, CDR1 is LNHDA and CDR2 is SQIVND (reference sequence). V trimming: 11 bases; J trimming: 4 bases; junction bases outside the gene matches: 11. CDR3 residues: CACSNGQGFNEKLFF. In DNA, the CDR3 is TGTGCCTGCTCAAATGGACAGGGGTTTAATGAAAAACTGTTTTTT.